This T cell receptor beta chain was observed in a study of blood T cells in healthy people across ages. General study findings and limits: Higher diversity, along with more naive CD4+ cells, distinguished long-lived donors from aged donors.

Primed by a sample-barcoded 5' primer and a J-beta primer mix, a second PCR proceeded for roughly 7 to 11 cycles. TCRdb processed the 5' RACE reads anew with MiXCR; each CDR3 protein has one entry. The sample holds 660,000 or so distinct CDR3 sequences; approximately 59% are singletons and the top ten take over 30%. As regards this clonotype: The antigen remains unidentified.

This CDR3 is built from 15 residues. V was clipped by 5 bases and J by 5 bases; unmatched bases: 10. Germline CDR1 reads SNHLY; CDR2 reads FYNNEI. This sequence was found in a man in his 60s in good health. Material: blood. The chain joins TRBV2 to TRBJ2-3; TRBD2 agrees at 7 bases. This CDR3 is CASSLHGLVGDTQYF. DNA of the CDR3: TGTGCCAGCAGTCTGCATGGACTAGTCGGAGATACGCAGTATTTT.